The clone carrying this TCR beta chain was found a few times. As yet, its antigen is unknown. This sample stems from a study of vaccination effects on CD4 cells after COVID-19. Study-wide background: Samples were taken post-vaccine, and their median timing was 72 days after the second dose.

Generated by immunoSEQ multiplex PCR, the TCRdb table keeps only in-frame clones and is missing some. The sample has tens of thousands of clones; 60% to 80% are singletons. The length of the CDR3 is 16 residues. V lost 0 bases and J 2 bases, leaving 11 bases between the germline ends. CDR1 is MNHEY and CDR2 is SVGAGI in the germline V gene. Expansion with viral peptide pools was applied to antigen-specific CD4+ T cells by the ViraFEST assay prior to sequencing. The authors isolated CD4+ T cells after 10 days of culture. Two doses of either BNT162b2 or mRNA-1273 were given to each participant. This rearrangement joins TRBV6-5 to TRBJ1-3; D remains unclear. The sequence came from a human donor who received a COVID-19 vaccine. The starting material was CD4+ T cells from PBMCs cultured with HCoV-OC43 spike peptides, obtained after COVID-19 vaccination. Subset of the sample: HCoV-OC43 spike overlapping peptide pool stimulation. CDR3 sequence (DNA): TGTGCCAGCAGTTACTCGATTCCGGGTGCTGGAAACACCATATATTTT. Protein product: CASSYSIPGAGNTIYF.